This T cell receptor beta chain was found in a study of blood T cell repertoires in COVID-19. Study context: PBMCs, B-cell-depleted T cells, or T cells provided the cDNA or gDNA that made up the material.

Donors were grouped by their self-reported clinical history. Here immunoSEQ multiplex PCR was the method, and the copy in TCRdb shows in-frame clones only, minus some. The table includes roughly 220,000 clones, 86% detected once. Germline CDR1 SNHLY, CDR2 FYNNEI. V lost 6 bases, J lost 3 bases, and 9 bases lay in between. The CDR3 spans 13 residues. Turning to this clone: The same CDR3 arises from other DNA sequences in this sample as well.

This TCR derives from a woman between 35 and 50 years old with acute COVID-19. Sequenced material: PBMCs or T cells enriched from blood (not recorded which). This sequence joins TRBV2 and TRBJ1-5; the D is unclear. This CDR3 reads CASSVSSNQPQHF. The CDR3 nucleotides read TGTGCCAGCAGCGTCAGTTCCAATCAGCCCCAGCATTTT.